This record covers a single T cell receptor (beta chain). Clones were sequenced by immunoSEQ multiplex PCR, and TCRdb holds only the in-frame ones, with some missing. The data show 45,000 to 65,000 clones, roughly nine tenths seen once. The source of the sample is a study of OX40 agonist ivuxolimab in advanced cancers. Study details: The dose-escalation cohort was roughly 84% male, with a mean age of around 54 years, ranging roughly 20 to 90. Three patients responded partially, comprising one with hepatocellular carcinoma and two with cutaneous melanoma.

Trimming stripped 4 bases from V and 5 bases from J, with 8 bases between. Germline CDR1 MNHNY, CDR2 SVGAGI (reference sequence). There are 12 residues in the CDR3. Sequenced here: CD4+ or CD8+ T cells sorted from blood, sampled in a trial of the OX40 agonist ivuxolimab. The V and J genes are TRBV6-6 and TRBJ1-1; D is perhaps TRBD1 (5 bases). The source is an adult with an advanced solid tumor such as melanoma, head and neck, liver or kidney cancer. In DNA, the CDR3 is TGTGCCAGCAGTTCCGGGGGAACTGAAGCTTTCTTT. This gives the protein CASSSGGTEAFF.